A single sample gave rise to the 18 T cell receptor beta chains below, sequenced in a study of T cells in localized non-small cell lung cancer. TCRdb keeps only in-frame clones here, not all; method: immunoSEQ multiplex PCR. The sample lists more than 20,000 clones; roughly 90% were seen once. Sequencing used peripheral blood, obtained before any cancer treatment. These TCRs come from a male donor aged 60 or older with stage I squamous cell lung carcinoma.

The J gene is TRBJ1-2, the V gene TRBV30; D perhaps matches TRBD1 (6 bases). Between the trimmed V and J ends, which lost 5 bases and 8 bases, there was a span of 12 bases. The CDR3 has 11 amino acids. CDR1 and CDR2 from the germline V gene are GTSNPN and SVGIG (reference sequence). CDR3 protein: CAWFRGTGYTF. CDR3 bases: TGTGCCTGGTTTAGGGGGACCGGCTACACCTTC.

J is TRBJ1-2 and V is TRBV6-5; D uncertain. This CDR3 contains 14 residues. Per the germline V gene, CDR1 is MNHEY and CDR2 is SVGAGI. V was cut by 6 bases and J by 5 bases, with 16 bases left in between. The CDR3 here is CASSPGEGRYGYTF. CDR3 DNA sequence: TGTGCCAGCAGCCCCGGGGAGGGCCGGTATGGCTACACCTTC.

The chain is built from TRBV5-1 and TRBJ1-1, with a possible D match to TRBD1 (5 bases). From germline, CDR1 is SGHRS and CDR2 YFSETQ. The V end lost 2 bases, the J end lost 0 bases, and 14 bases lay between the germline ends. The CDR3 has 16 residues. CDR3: CASSLGQVSMNTEAFF. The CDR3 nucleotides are TGCGCCAGCAGCTTAGGACAAGTAAGCATGAACACTGAAGCTTTCTTT.

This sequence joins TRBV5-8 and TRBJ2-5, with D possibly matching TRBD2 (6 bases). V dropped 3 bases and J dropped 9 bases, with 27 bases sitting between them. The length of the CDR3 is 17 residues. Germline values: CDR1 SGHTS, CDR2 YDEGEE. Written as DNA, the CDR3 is TGTGCCAGCAGCTCGGAAGGAGGGGAAACTGGTCGAGGTTCCCAGTACTTC. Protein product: CASSSEGGETGRGSQYF. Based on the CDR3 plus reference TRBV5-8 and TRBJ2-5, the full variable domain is EAGVTQSPTHLIKTRGQQATLRCSPISGHTSVYWYQQALGLGLQFLLWYDEGEERNRGNFPPRFSGRQFPNYSSELNVNALELEDSALYLCASSSEGGETGRGSQYFGPGTRLLVL.

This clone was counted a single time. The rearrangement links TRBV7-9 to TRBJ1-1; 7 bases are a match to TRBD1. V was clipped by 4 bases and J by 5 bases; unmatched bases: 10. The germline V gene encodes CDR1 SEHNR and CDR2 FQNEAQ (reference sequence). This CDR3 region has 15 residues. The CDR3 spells CASSSIPGQRTEAFF. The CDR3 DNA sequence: TGTGCCAGCAGCTCCATACCGGGACAGAGGACTGAAGCTTTCTTT.

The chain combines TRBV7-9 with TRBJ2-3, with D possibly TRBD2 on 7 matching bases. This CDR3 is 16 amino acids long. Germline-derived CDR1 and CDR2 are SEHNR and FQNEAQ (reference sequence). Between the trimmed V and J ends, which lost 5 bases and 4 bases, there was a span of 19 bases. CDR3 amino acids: CASSRIRGGQADTQYF. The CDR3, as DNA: TGTGCCAGCAGCCGAATAAGGGGGGGCCAGGCAGATACGCAGTATTTT. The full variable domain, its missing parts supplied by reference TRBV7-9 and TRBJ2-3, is DTGVSQNPRHKITKRGQNVTFRCDPISEHNRLYWYRQTLGQGPEFLTYFQNEAQLEKSRLLSDRFSAERPKGSFSTLEIQRTEQGDSAMYLCASSRIRGGQADTQYFGPGTRLTVL.

The CDR3 region is CASSLTRIGELFF. Written as DNA, the CDR3 is TGTGCCAGCAGCTTAACCCGGATCGGGGAGCTGTTTTTT. The V and J genes are TRBV7-2 and TRBJ2-2; D remains ambiguous. The CDR3 contains 13 residues. Trimming took off 2 bases at V and 7 bases at J, with 8 bases between the two ends. The germline gives CDR1 SGHTA, CDR2 FQGNSA.

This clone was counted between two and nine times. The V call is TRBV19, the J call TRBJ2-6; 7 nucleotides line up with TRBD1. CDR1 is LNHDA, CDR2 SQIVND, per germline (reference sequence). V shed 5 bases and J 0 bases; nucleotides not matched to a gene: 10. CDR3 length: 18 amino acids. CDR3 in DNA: TGTGCCAGTAGTGTCCGGGACAGCGTAAGCTCTGGGGCCAACGTCCTGACTTTC. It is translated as CASSVRDSVSSGANVLTF.

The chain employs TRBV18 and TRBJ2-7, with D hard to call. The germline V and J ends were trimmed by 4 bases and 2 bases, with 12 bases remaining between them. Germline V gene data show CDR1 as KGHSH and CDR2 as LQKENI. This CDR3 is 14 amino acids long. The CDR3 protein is CASSQSKGPYEQYF. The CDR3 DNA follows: TGTGCCAGCTCACAGTCCAAGGGCCCCTACGAGCAGTACTTC.

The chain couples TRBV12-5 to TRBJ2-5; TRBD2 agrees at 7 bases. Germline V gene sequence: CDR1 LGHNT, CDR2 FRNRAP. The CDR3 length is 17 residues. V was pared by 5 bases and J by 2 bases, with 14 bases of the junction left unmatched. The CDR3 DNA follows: TGTGCTAGTGGTGCGGCCCGACTAGCCTCTTCTCAAGAGACCCAGTACTTC. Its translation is CASGAARLASSQETQYF.

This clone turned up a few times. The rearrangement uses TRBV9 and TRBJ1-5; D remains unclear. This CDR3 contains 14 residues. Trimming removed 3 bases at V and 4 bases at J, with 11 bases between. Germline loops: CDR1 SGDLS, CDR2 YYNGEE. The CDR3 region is CASSGGWGNQPQHF. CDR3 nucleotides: TGTGCCAGCAGCGGAGGGTGGGGAAATCAGCCCCAGCATTTT.

The CDR3 DNA reads TGTGCCAGCAGTTACGTGGGGGGGCGCGGCTACACCTTC. This sequence encodes CASSYVGGRGYTF. This sequence joins TRBV6-5 and TRBJ1-2, with TRBD1 as a possible D gene (6 bases). Germline CDR1 MNHEY, CDR2 SVGAGI. Trimming removed 2 bases at V and 8 bases at J, with 12 bases between. The CDR3 is 13 residues long.

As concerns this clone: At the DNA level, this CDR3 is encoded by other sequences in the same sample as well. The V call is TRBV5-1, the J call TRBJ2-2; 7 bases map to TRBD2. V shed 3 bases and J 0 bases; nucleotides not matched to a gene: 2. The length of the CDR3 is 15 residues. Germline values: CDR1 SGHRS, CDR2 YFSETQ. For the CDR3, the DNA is TGCGCCAGCAGCTCGGGGGGATCGAACACCGGGGAGCTGTTTTTT. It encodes CASSSGGSNTGELFF.

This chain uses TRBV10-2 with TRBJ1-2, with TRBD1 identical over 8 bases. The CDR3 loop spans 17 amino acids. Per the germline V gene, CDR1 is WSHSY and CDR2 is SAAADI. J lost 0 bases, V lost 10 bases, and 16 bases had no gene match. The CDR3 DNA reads TGCGCCATCCCCCGGGACAGGCTCTTTCTGCCTAACTATGGCTACACCTTC. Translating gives CAIPRDRLFLPNYGYTF.

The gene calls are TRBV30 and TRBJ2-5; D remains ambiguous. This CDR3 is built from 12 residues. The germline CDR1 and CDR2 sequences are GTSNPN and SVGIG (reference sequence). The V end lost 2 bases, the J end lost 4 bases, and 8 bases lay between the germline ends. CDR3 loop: CAWSRSAETQYF. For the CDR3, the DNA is TGTGCCTGGAGTCGCTCGGCAGAGACCCAGTACTTC. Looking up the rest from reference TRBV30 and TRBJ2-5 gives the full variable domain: SQTIHQWPATLVQPVGSPLSLECTVEGTSNPNLYWYRQAAGRGLQLLFYSVGIGQISSEVPQNLSASRPQDRQFILSSKKLLLSDSGFYLCAWSRSAETQYFGPGTRLLVL.

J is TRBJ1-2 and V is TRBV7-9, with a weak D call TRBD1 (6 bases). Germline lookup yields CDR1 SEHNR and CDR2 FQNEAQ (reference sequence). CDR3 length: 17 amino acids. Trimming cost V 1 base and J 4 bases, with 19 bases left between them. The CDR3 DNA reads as TGTGCCAGCAGCTTAGGTATTTCGGGGGCCGCAGGCTATGGCTACACCTTC. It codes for CASSLGISGAAGYGYTF.

CDR3 coding DNA: TGTGCCAGCTCACCGACAGGCCCCTACGAGCAGTACTTC. Protein: CASSPTGPYEQYF. The gene calls are TRBV18 and TRBJ2-7, with D tentatively TRBD1 (6 bases). This CDR3 comprises 13 residues. Trimming removed 3 bases from V and 2 bases from J, with 8 bases in between. Germline lookup yields CDR1 KGHSH and CDR2 LQKENI.

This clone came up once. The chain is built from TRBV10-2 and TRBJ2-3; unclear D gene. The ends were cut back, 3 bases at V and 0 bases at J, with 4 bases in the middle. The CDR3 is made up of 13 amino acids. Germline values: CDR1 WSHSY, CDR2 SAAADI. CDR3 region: CASSDPSTDTQYF. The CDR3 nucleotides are TGCGCCAGCAGTGACCCTAGCACAGATACGCAGTATTTT.